This T cell receptor (beta chain) was obtained from a study of T-cell reconstitution after alpha-beta-depleted transplantation in children. The TCRbeta library was prepared with unique molecular identifiers. TCRdb analysed the PCR reads with MiXCR anew, one entry per CDR3 protein. The data contain just under 550,000 distinct CDR3 sequences, approximately 16% of them singletons. In germline, CDR1 is SQVTM, CDR2 ANQGSEA. V lost 6 bases and J 8 bases, leaving 10 bases between the germline ends. The CDR3 is 10 residues long. This clonotype was picked up a small number of times. This rearrangement joins TRBV29-1 to TRBJ1-1; D uncertain. Sample: PBMCs from the stem cell graft donor, taken from the stem cell graft. This receptor was obtained from a human donor who donated a stem cell graft to a child with acute lymphoblastic leukemia. The CDR3 protein is CSVDQGEAFF. The CDR3 coding sequence is TGCAGCGTCGACCAAGGGGAAGCTTTCTTT.